These 20 T cell receptor beta chains were all obtained from the same sample, sequenced in a study of beta chain features in type 1 diabetes. The antigens for these receptors are not known. Of the isolated RNA, all was reverse transcribed, and so the sequenced material was expressed TCRB transcripts. The repertoire was sequenced with immunoSEQ multiplex PCR; TCRdb's copy has only in-frame clones and lacks some. The table records around 240,000 clones, approximately 16% of them present only once. Findings and caveats of the study: People with Type 1 diabetes carried modestly yet significantly shorter TCRB CDR3s in all four CD4+ subsets.

The sequenced sample was naive CD4+ T cells from blood. The receptors were sampled from a young man with type 1 diabetes.

A single count supports this clone. The germline gene is not matched at one end of the junction; a read error may be the cause. This sequence joins TRBV15 and TRBJ2-5, with D unclear. CDR1 LNHNV and CDR2 YYDKDF come from the germline V gene (reference sequence). The CDR3 contains 14 residues. CDR3 nucleotides: TGTGCCACCAGCAGAGCGAGACCCCAAGGGACCCAGTACTTC. It codes for CATSRARPQGTQYF.

In the case of this clone: This sample includes further DNA sequences coding for the same CDR3. V is TRBV7-2 and J is TRBJ1-2; possibly TRBD1 for D (5 bases). The germline CDR1 and CDR2 sequences are SGHTA and FQGNSA. Deletions cut 5 bases from V and 0 bases from J, with 7 bases between. The CDR3 runs to 13 residues. The CDR3, as DNA: TGTGCCAGCAGCCCGGACACTAACTATGGCTACACCTTC. Its protein is CASSPDTNYGYTF.

This clone was recorded a few times. The chain carries TRBV7-2 and TRBJ1-4; the match to TRBD1 covers 7 bases. The CDR3 is made up of 15 amino acids. The V gene's germline CDR1 is SGHTA and CDR2 FQGNSA. V was clipped by 1 base and J by 11 bases; unmatched bases: 10. Here the CDR3 DNA reads TGTGCCAGCAGCTTAGATGGTCAGGGGGTTGAGAAACTGTTTTTT. Amino acids: CASSLDGQGVEKLFF.

Only a few counts were recorded for this clone. The rearrangement links TRBV9 to TRBJ2-1; D remains ambiguous. V was pared by 0 bases and J by 9 bases, with 7 bases between. Germline CDR1 SGDLS, CDR2 YYNGEE. The CDR3 has 12 amino acids. CDR3 region: CASSVGSGEQFF. In DNA, the CDR3 is TGTGCCAGCAGCGTAGGATCGGGTGAGCAGTTCTTC.

This clone was recorded a few times. The chain has TRBV6-5 and TRBJ2-2, with D possibly matching TRBD2 (5 bases). The germline gives CDR1 MNHEY, CDR2 SVGAGI. CDR3 length: 13 amino acids. The CDR3 sequence: CGVGDLSPGELFF. CDR3 nucleotides: TGTGGTGTGGGAGATTTATCCCCCGGGGAGCTGTTTTTT.

This clone was seen a few times. V and J are TRBV29-1 and TRBJ2-1, with D perhaps TRBD1 or TRBD2 (5 bases each). The V and J ends lost 3 bases and 7 bases respectively, with 13 bases between them. From germline, CDR1 is SQVTM and CDR2 ANQGSEA. The CDR3 covers 13 residues. CDR3 nucleotide sequence: TGCAGCGTTGACTCTTCTGGGGGAAATGAGCAGTTCTTC. Translated, it gives CSVDSSGGNEQFF.

The sample holds a few counts of this clone. This chain connects TRBV30 to TRBJ2-3; 8 bases match TRBD2. The CDR3 spans 13 residues. J gave up 5 bases and V 5 bases, and 6 bases lay outside the gene matches. The germline V gene encodes CDR1 GTSNPN and CDR2 SVGIG (reference sequence). In nucleotides, the CDR3 is TGTGCCTGGGCAGCGGGAGAAGAAGATACGCAGTATTTT. This sequence encodes CAWAAGEEDTQYF. The whole variable domain, remainder taken from reference TRBV30 and TRBJ2-3, is SQTIHQWPATLVQPVGSPLSLECTVEGTSNPNLYWYRQAAGRGLQLLFYSVGIGQISSEVPQNLSASRPQDRQFILSSKKLLLSDSGFYLCAWAAGEEDTQYFGPGTRLTVL.

The chain has TRBV9 and TRBJ2-3; D uncertain. V lost 4 bases and J 1 base, leaving 13 bases between the germline ends. This CDR3 region has 15 residues. The germline CDR1 and CDR2 sequences are SGDLS and YYNGEE. The CDR3 loop reads CASSPRGGGTDTQYF. The CDR3 nucleotides read TGTGCCAGCAGCCCCAGAGGTGGCGGCACAGATACGCAGTATTTT.

The V gene is TRBV27, the J gene TRBJ2-7; the D gene is possibly TRBD1 (6 bases). Trimming removed 2 bases from V and 2 bases from J, with 10 bases in between. CDR1 and CDR2 (germline): MNHEY, SMNVEV (reference sequence). The length of the CDR3 is 14 residues. CDR3 region: CASSLTRQAYEQYF. CDR3 sequence (DNA): TGTGCCAGCAGTTTAACCCGACAGGCCTACGAGCAGTACTTC.

Only a few counts were recorded for this clone. The V and J genes are TRBV21-1 and TRBJ2-7; the D call in the table, TRBD1, was not verified against the DNA. TRBV21-1 is shown as a pseudogene. The CDR3 is 17 amino acids. CDR3 DNA sequence: TGTGCCAGCAGCAAACAACCCGGGACAGGGACAGGGCACGAGCAGTACTTC. As protein: CASSKQPGTGTGHEQYF.

This clone has only a few counts. The chain uses TRBV29-1 and TRBJ2-5; D perhaps matches TRBD1 (6 bases). There are 13 residues in the CDR3. Per the germline V gene, CDR1 is SQVTM and CDR2 is ANQGSEA. V lost 7 bases and J lost 5, with 17 bases in between. This CDR3 reads CSEGIRGEETQYF. The CDR3 coding sequence is TGCAGCGAAGGTATCAGGGGCGAGGAGACCCAGTACTTC.

The rearrangement uses TRBV6-4 and TRBJ2-7, with D perhaps matching TRBD2 (7 bases). With 4 bases removed from V and 4 bases from J, the gap between germline ends came to 17 bases. The CDR3 length is 15 residues. In germline, CDR1 is MRHNA, CDR2 SNTAGT. The CDR3 sequence is CASSGGKQGGYEQYF. DNA for the CDR3: TGTGCCAGCAGTGGTGGGAAACAGGGAGGGTACGAGCAGTACTTC.

The rearrangement links TRBV7-2 to TRBJ2-5; D might be TRBD1 or TRBD2, each matching 6 bases. Germline CDR1 is SGHTA and CDR2 is FQGNSA. V lost 4 bases to trimming and J lost 7 bases, with 22 bases between them. The CDR3 is 16 amino acids. The CDR3 loop is CASSSQEGVQEGTQYF. CDR3 coding DNA: TGTGCCAGCAGCTCCCAAGAGGGGGTCCAGGAGGGGACCCAGTACTTC.

This sequence joins TRBV20-1 and TRBJ2-5, with unresolved D. The V and J ends lost 4 bases and 5 bases respectively, with 8 bases between them. CDR3 length: 11 amino acids. In germline, CDR1 is DFQATT, CDR2 SNEGSKA (reference sequence). The CDR3 reads CSAKGLETQYF. The CDR3 DNA is TGCAGTGCTAAAGGGTTGGAGACCCAGTACTTC.

To note about this clone: Other DNA sequences from this sample encode an identical CDR3 as well. The genes are TRBV2 and TRBJ2-3; D gene unclear. With 5 bases removed from V and 3 bases from J, the gap between germline ends came to 6 bases. CDR3 size: 12 residues. Germline V gene sequence: CDR1 SNHLY, CDR2 FYNNEI. The CDR3 nucleotides read TGTGCCAGCAGTAGTGGTACAGATACGCAGTATTTT. Encoded protein: CASSSGTDTQYF.

The rearrangement joins TRBV7-9 to TRBJ2-5, with D hard to call. Germline CDR1 SEHNR, CDR2 FQNEAQ (reference sequence). The CDR3 contains 12 residues. V was clipped by 3 bases and J by 8 bases, with 10 bases between them. In DNA form, the CDR3 reads TGTGCCAGCAGCTTCTCTCTAGATACCCAGTACTTC. Translation gives CASSFSLDTQYF.

The chain recombines TRBV27 with TRBJ1-1; tentatively, D is TRBD1 (6 bases). Germline loops: CDR1 MNHEY, CDR2 SMNVEV (reference sequence). This CDR3 region has 12 residues. V was shortened by 5 bases and J by 8 bases, with 12 bases between the two germline ends. The chain's CDR3 is CASSLLQGEAFF. For the CDR3, the DNA is TGTGCCAGCAGTCTCCTACAGGGAGAAGCTTTCTTT.

This clone was counted only a few times. The rearrangement uses TRBV7-2 and TRBJ2-5; no reliable D call. The CDR3 is made up of 14 amino acids. V dropped 2 bases and J dropped 2 bases, with 9 bases sitting between them. Germline CDR1 is SGHTA and CDR2 is FQGNSA. CDR3 coding DNA: TGTGCCAGCAGCTTAACCCGCCTTCAAGAGACCCAGTACTTC. Encoded protein: CASSLTRLQETQYF.

V gene TRBV9 combines with J gene TRBJ2-2; D is unclear. CDR3 length: 12 residues. Germline V CDR1 and CDR2: SGDLS, YYNGEE. Trimming stripped 4 bases from V and 11 bases from J, with 12 bases between. The CDR3 sequence is CASSSDSRELFF. The CDR3 DNA is TGTGCCAGCAGCTCTGATAGTCGCGAGCTGTTTTTT.

V is TRBV9 and J is TRBJ2-3; 10 bases agree with TRBD2. Germline loops: CDR1 SGDLS, CDR2 YYNGEE. With 5 bases clipped from V and 4 bases from J, the junction kept 10 bases outside the gene matches. CDR3 length: 16 residues. CDR3 in DNA: TGTGCCAGCAGTCTAACAGCGGGAGGGCCCCCAGATACGCAGTATTTT. Its translation is CASSLTAGGPPDTQYF.